Listed here are 30 T cell receptor beta chains from one sample, sequenced in a study. In TCRdb, the 5' RACE reads were re-called with MiXCR into one record per CDR3 protein. The repertoire consists of fewer than 65,000 distinct CDR3 sequences, with 30% occurring once and the leading ten covering roughly 2.1%. Sequencing was performed on tumor-infiltrating naive CD4+ T cells sorted from the breast tumor. Subset of the sample: naive CD4+ T cells, CD4+CD45RA+CD25-. The receptors come from a female donor with breast cancer.

The chain is built from TRBV5-4 and TRBJ2-5; D is undetermined. Trimming took off 0 bases at V and 5 bases at J, with 5 bases between the two ends. CDR1 and CDR2 from the germline V gene are SGHNT and YYREEE (reference sequence). The CDR3 is 12 amino acids. The CDR3 protein is CASSLDLETQYF. The CDR3 bases are TGTGCCAGCAGCTTGGATTTGGAGACCCAGTACTTC.

This sequence joins TRBV5-4 and TRBJ2-5; 7 nucleotides align to TRBD2. The CDR3 is 17 amino acids. J gave up 1 base and V 5 bases, and 14 bases lay outside the gene matches. Germline V gives CDR1 SGHNT, CDR2 YYREEE (reference sequence). This CDR3 reads CASSYGLGPGGQETQYF. In DNA form, the CDR3 reads TGTGCCAGCAGTTATGGGTTGGGGCCGGGGGGCCAAGAGACCCAGTACTTC.

The chain uses TRBV29-1 and TRBJ2-2; 7 bases map to TRBD2. This CDR3 has 13 amino acids. Trimming took 5 bases from V and 6 from J; bases not matched to a gene: 6. Germline V gene data show CDR1 as SQVTM and CDR2 as ANQGSEA. The DNA of the CDR3 is TGCAGCGTTAATCGCGCGGGGGCCGGGGAGCTGTTTTTT. As protein: CSVNRAGAGELFF.

This clonotype occurred a few times. CDR3 nucleotide sequence: TGTGCCAGCAGGCCCGGTGGGGGGAGGGCCCTCGGGAATGAGCAGTTCTTC. Residues: CASRPGGGRALGNEQFF. J is TRBJ2-1 and V is TRBV7-2, with TRBD2 matching 7 bases. Germline V gene sequence: CDR1 SGHTA, CDR2 FQGNSA. The J segment lost 7 bases and the V segment lost 6 bases, leaving 18 bases of the junction unmatched. The CDR3 sequence is 17 residues long.

In this sample, this clonotype turned up a few times. The chain has TRBV4-2 and TRBJ1-2; 7 nucleotides align to TRBD1. CDR3 size: 13 residues. Trimming at V came to 3 bases and at J to 4 bases, leaving 2 bases not matched to a gene. Germline CDR1 and CDR2: LGHNA and YNFKEQ. This chain's CDR3 is CASSQTGSYGYTF. CDR3 DNA sequence: TGTGCCAGCAGCCAGACAGGGAGCTATGGCTACACCTTC.

This clonotype was picked up a small number of times. The chain uses TRBV5-1 and TRBJ2-2; D is undetermined. Looked up from germline, CDR1 is SGHRS and CDR2 is YFSETQ. The CDR3 covers 16 residues. V lost 1 base and J lost 1, with 11 bases in between. The CDR3 loop reads CASSLIGPGNTGELFF. The CDR3 bases are TGCGCCAGCAGCTTGATAGGACCCGGGAACACCGGGGAGCTGTTTTTT.

V usage is TRBV7-6 and J usage is TRBJ2-5; tentatively, D is TRBD1 (6 bases). Trimming left V 5 bases short and J 4 bases short, with 17 bases between. CDR1 is SGHVS and CDR2 is FNYEAQ in the germline V gene. The CDR3 has 15 amino acids. The CDR3 here is CASSRGQQLGETQYF. DNA of the CDR3: TGTGCCAGCAGCAGAGGACAGCAATTGGGAGAGACCCAGTACTTC.

A note on this clonotype: The junction differs from germline at one of its ends, possibly a read error. The J gene is TRBJ1-3, the V gene TRBV7-2; 7 bases agree with TRBD1. Germline CDR1 is SGHTA and CDR2 is FQGNSA. The CDR3 runs to 13 residues. CDR3 residues: CASSSDRRNTIYF. As DNA, the CDR3 is TGCGCCAGCAGTTCGGACAGGCGGAACACCATATATTTT.

This clonotype has only a few counts. The V and J genes are TRBV15 and TRBJ1-5, with a possible D match to TRBD1 (6 bases). Germline V gene sequence: CDR1 LNHNV, CDR2 YYDKDF (reference sequence). The CDR3 sequence is 19 residues long. V was trimmed by 4 bases and J by 0 bases, leaving 22 bases between them. The CDR3 loop is CATSNLIETGAYSNQPQHF. CDR3 in DNA: TGTGCCACCAGCAATCTTATTGAGACAGGCGCCTATAGCAATCAGCCCCAGCATTTT. The full variable domain, with the rest looked up from reference TRBV15 and TRBJ1-5, is DAMVIQNPRYQVTQFGKPVTLSCSQTLNHNVMYWYQQKSSQAPKLLFHYYDKDFNNEADTPDNFQSRRPNTSFCFLDIRSPGLGDTAMYLCATSNLIETGAYSNQPQHFGDGTRLSIL.

The V and J genes are TRBV2 and TRBJ2-3, with TRBD2 matching 7 bases. V lost 5 bases and J lost 2; bases outside the gene matches: 10. The germline gives CDR1 SNHLY, CDR2 FYNNEI. There are 16 residues in the CDR3. CDR3 in amino acids: CASSRERGPNTDTQYF. In DNA, the CDR3 is TGTGCCAGCAGTCGCGAGCGGGGACCGAACACAGATACGCAGTATTTT.

This CDR3 reads CASSLDRTGSYEQYF. The CDR3 bases are TGTGCCAGCAGTTTAGACAGGACAGGGAGCTACGAGCAGTACTTC. The chain combines TRBV12-3 or TRBV12-4 with TRBJ2-7; 8 positions match TRBD1. CDR3 length equals 15 residues. Germline trimming cut 1 base from V and 3 bases from J; bases unmatched to any gene: 5.

In its sample, this clonotype was seen a few times. The rearrangement uses TRBV5-6 and TRBJ2-5; D is ambiguous. Germline V CDR1 and CDR2: SGHDT, YYEEEE. The CDR3 sequence is 14 residues long. V lost 0 bases and J 3 bases, leaving 9 bases between the germline ends. The CDR3 here is CASSLGLQEETQYF. CDR3 DNA sequence: TGTGCCAGCAGCTTGGGCCTCCAGGAAGAGACCCAGTACTTC.

This clonotype was counted only a few times. The chain uses TRBV3-1 and TRBJ1-6; 11 bases match TRBD1. CDR3 length: 16 amino acids. Germline assignment: CDR1 LGHDT and CDR2 YNNKEL (reference sequence). V was clipped by 3 bases and J by 7 bases; unmatched bases: 5. CDR3 region: CASSHGTGGLNSPLHF. The CDR3 nucleotides are TGTGCCAGCAGCCACGGGACAGGGGGGCTAAATTCACCCCTCCACTTT.

In this sample, this clonotype turned up a few times. This sequence joins TRBV7-9 and TRBJ2-3, with 12 bases fitting TRBD2. CDR1 and CDR2 from the germline V gene are SEHNR and FQNEAQ (reference sequence). J gave up 4 bases and V 4 bases, and 9 bases lay outside the gene matches. The CDR3 covers 17 residues. In nucleotides, the CDR3 is TGTGCCAGCAGCTCCTTACTAGCGGGAGGCGGAGCAGATACGCAGTATTTT. Its protein product is CASSSLLAGGGADTQYF.

This clonotype was counted between two and nine times. This chain connects TRBV20-1 to TRBJ2-7, with 9 bases aligning to TRBD1. The CDR3 loop spans 14 amino acids. Unmatched junction bases numbered 14, after V lost 6 bases and J lost 8 bases. Germline CDR1 and CDR2: DFQATT and SNEGSKA (reference sequence). CDR3 residues: CSATRQGGRYKQYF. CDR3 DNA sequence: TGCAGTGCCACCAGACAGGGGGGCAGGTACAAGCAGTACTTC.

This clonotype was detected many times. The chain has TRBV29-1 and TRBJ2-2, with a possible D match to TRBD1 (6 bases). The CDR3 extends over 15 amino acids. CDR1 is SQVTM, CDR2 ANQGSEA, per germline. V lost 7 bases to trimming and J lost 1 base, with 16 bases between them. The CDR3 loop reads CSAKIGTLNTGELFF. CDR3 DNA sequence: TGCAGCGCGAAAATAGGGACACTGAACACCGGGGAGCTGTTTTTT.

This clonotype was counted ten times or more. This chain connects TRBV15 to TRBJ2-6; 10 bases align to TRBD1. The V segment lost 4 bases and the J segment 3 bases; nucleotides outside the gene matches: 3. CDR3 length: 16 amino acids. The germline V gene has CDR1 LNHNV and CDR2 YYDKDF (reference sequence). This CDR3 is CATSTGTGDGANVLTF. The DNA for the CDR3 is TGTGCCACCAGCACCGGGACAGGGGATGGGGCCAACGTCCTGACTTTC. The whole variable domain, remainder taken from reference TRBV15 and TRBJ2-6, is DAMVIQNPRYQVTQFGKPVTLSCSQTLNHNVMYWYQQKSSQAPKLLFHYYDKDFNNEADTPDNFQSRRPNTSFCFLDIRSPGLGDTAMYLCATSTGTGDGANVLTFGAGSRLTVL.

This clonotype was counted only a few times. V and J are TRBV6-5 and TRBJ2-1, with D maybe TRBD1 (5 bases). Between the trimmed V and J ends, which lost 2 bases and 7 bases, there was a span of 18 bases. The CDR3 covers 16 residues. Germline values: CDR1 MNHEY, CDR2 SVGAGI. The chain's CDR3 is CASSYIPYKGDNEQFF. The CDR3 nucleotides are TGTGCCAGCAGTTACATTCCCTACAAAGGGGATAATGAGCAGTTCTTC.

This clonotype has a count of ten or more. The chain employs TRBV29-1 and TRBJ2-6; D remains ambiguous. CDR3 length: 15 residues. The germline V gene has CDR1 SQVTM and CDR2 ANQGSEA. The germline V and J ends were trimmed by 8 bases and 0 bases, with 14 bases remaining between them. The CDR3 here is CSPRRPCSGANVLTF. The CDR3 nucleotides are TGCAGCCCCCGCCGGCCCTGCTCTGGGGCCAACGTCCTGACTTTC.

This clonotype was seen only a few times. J is TRBJ2-3 and V is TRBV20-1; TRBD2 matches 12 bases. This CDR3 has 16 amino acids. V gave up 3 bases and J gave up 2 bases; unmatched junction bases: 6. The germline V gene has CDR1 DFQATT and CDR2 SNEGSKA (reference sequence). The CDR3 sequence is CSARDRTSGTTDTQYF. In nucleotides, the CDR3 is TGCAGTGCTAGGGATCGGACTAGCGGGACCACAGATACGCAGTATTTT.

The rearrangement links TRBV6-2 or TRBV6-3 to TRBJ1-5; perhaps TRBD1 as D (5 bases). V was shortened by 7 bases and J by 6 bases, with 13 bases between the two germline ends. Germline values: CDR1 MNHEY, CDR2 SVGEGT. This CDR3 has 13 residues. Here the CDR3 reads CASTNGGSQPQHF. The CDR3 DNA is TGTGCCAGCACCAACGGGGGGAGTCAGCCCCAGCATTTT.

The chain combines TRBV4-1 with TRBJ1-1; D might be TRBD1 (5 bases). V dropped 4 bases and J dropped 5 bases, with 20 bases sitting between them. This CDR3 contains 16 residues. Germline CDR1 is MGHRA and CDR2 is YSYEKL. The CDR3 region is CASSPTPPGRETEAFF. DNA for the CDR3: TGCGCCAGCAGCCCGACGCCCCCGGGACGCGAAACTGAAGCTTTCTTT.

This clonotype was observed a few times. J is TRBJ1-5 and V is TRBV13; a possible D gene is TRBD1 (6 bases). The V gene's germline CDR1 is PRHDT and CDR2 FYEKMQ (reference sequence). The CDR3 contains 14 residues. The V gene lost 0 bases and the J gene lost 9 bases, with 12 bases spanning the gap. The DNA of the CDR3 is TGTGCCAGCAGCTTAGGCCGGGGGCAACGGCCCCAGCATTTT. It specifies CASSLGRGQRPQHF. Variable domain in full (rest from reference TRBV13 and TRBJ1-5): AAGVIQSPRHLIKEKRETATLKCYPIPRHDTVYWYQQGPGQDPQFLISFYEKMQSDKGSIPDRFSAQQFSDYHSELNMSSLELGDSALYFCASSLGRGQRPQHFGDGTRLSIL.

With respect to this clonotype: Possible read error: a much larger clone is one base away. V usage is TRBV12-3 or TRBV12-4 and J usage is TRBJ2-3; 7 positions match TRBD2. The CDR3 contains 15 residues. CDR3 region: CVSRFTAGTTDTQYF. CDR3 DNA: TGTGTCAGCAGGTTTACAGCGGGGACCACAGATACGCAGTATTTT.

The J gene is TRBJ1-5, the V gene TRBV4-2; 9 bases match TRBD1. The V segment lost 4 bases and the J segment 0 bases; nucleotides outside the gene matches: 7. Germline-derived CDR1 and CDR2 are LGHNA and YNFKEQ. The CDR3 spans 17 residues. The chain's CDR3 is CASSLWTGAYSNQPQHF. Here the CDR3 DNA reads TGTGCCAGCAGCCTATGGACAGGGGCTTATAGCAATCAGCCCCAGCATTTT.

V gene TRBV6-2 or TRBV6-3 combines with J gene TRBJ2-1; tentative D call: TRBD1 (5 bases). CDR1 and CDR2 from the germline V gene are MNHEY and SVGEGT. The CDR3 is made up of 15 amino acids. V gave up 6 bases and J gave up 2 bases, with 14 bases separating them. CDR3 sequence (DNA): TGTGCCAGCAGCCTGACAGTGTCACCCTACAATGAGCAGTTCTTC. Protein product: CASSLTVSPYNEQFF.

The chain joins TRBV7-8 to TRBJ2-7; D not certain. CDR3 size: 14 residues. V was pared by 1 base and J by 2 bases, with 9 bases between. From germline, CDR1 is SGHVS and CDR2 FQNEAQ. The CDR3 is CASSLVGGAYEQYF. In DNA, the CDR3 is TGTGCCAGCAGCTTAGTTGGCGGCGCCTACGAGCAGTACTTC.

This chain links TRBV5-1 with TRBJ2-5; TRBD1 might be the D (6 bases). The CDR3 is 15 amino acids. The V end lost 4 bases, the J end lost 4 bases, and 17 bases lay between the germline ends. The V gene's germline CDR1 is SGHRS and CDR2 YFSETQ. CDR3 DNA: TGCGCCAGCAGCCAGGGGTCTACAACTCGAGAGACCCAGTACTTC. Protein sequence: CASSQGSTTRETQYF.

This clonotype was found a few times. The chain recombines TRBV4-1 with TRBJ2-1; no clear D. This CDR3 spans 18 amino acids. Between the trimmed V and J ends, which lost 1 base and 0 bases, there was a span of 16 bases. Germline loops: CDR1 MGHRA, CDR2 YSYEKL. The CDR3 nucleotides are TGCGCCAGCAGCCAAGTGGATTTAGGGTTTAGCTCCTACAATGAGCAGTTCTTC. The encoded protein is CASSQVDLGFSSYNEQFF.

This clonotype was detected only once. The chain combines TRBV28 with TRBJ2-2; the D is unclear. Germline CDR1 is MDHEN and CDR2 is SYDVKM. V lost 8 bases and J 7 bases, leaving 11 bases between the germline ends. There are 12 residues in the CDR3. The CDR3 protein is CASGPRSGELFF. In DNA, the CDR3 is TGTGCCAGCGGTCCCAGGAGCGGGGAGCTGTTTTTT.